This T cell receptor (beta chain) was recorded in a study of T-cell memory formation after mild COVID-19. With regard to this clonotype: Its antigen is not known.

One entry per CDR3 protein, called by TCRdb with MiXCR from the 5' RACE reads. The data show some 350,000 distinct CDR3 sequences, around 13% seen once. Trimming removed 1 base from V and 6 bases from J, with 10 bases in between. Looked up from germline, CDR1 is SGHVS and CDR2 is FNYEAQ. This CDR3 contains 15 residues. Study-wide points: CD4+ contracting clones were found mainly in CM and EM, and CD8+ ones in EMRA.

Sequences were obtained from PBMCs or a T cell subset sorted from them (not recorded which). V and J are TRBV7-6 and TRBJ1-6; D is unclear. The TCR was taken from a man aged 18 to 29 who had mild COVID-19 (a few samples of this study predate the infection). Cell type and time point are not known. CDR3 DNA sequence: TGTGCCAGCAGCTTAGAATTCACGGTTAATTCACCCCTCCACTTT. Residues: CASSLEFTVNSPLHF.